One sample yielded the 32 T cell receptor beta chains listed below, sequenced in a study. In TCRdb, the 5' RACE reads were re-called with MiXCR into one record per CDR3 protein. The data show 45,000 to 55,000 distinct CDR3 sequences, with more than 20% seen just once and approximately 3.3% held by the top ten. Sequencing was done on a sample of tumor-infiltrating naive CD4+ T cells sorted from the breast tumor. The subset denotes: naive CD4+ T cells, CD4+CD45RA+CD25-. Every receptor here comes from a female donor with breast cancer.

V usage is TRBV28 and J usage is TRBJ1-4; no clear D gene. CDR1 MDHEN and CDR2 SYDVKM come from the germline V gene. The CDR3 covers 13 residues. V was pared by 10 bases and J by 4 bases, with 13 bases between. CDR3 amino acids: CATGWAVNEKLFF. CDR3 nucleotide sequence: TGTGCCACTGGGTGGGCGGTTAATGAAAAACTGTTTTTT.

This chain connects TRBV7-2 to TRBJ2-3, with 8 bases identical to TRBD1. The germline V gene encodes CDR1 SGHTA and CDR2 FQGNSA. CDR3 size: 14 residues. The J segment lost 6 bases and the V segment lost 6 bases, leaving 8 bases of the junction unmatched. CDR3 nucleotides: TGTGCCAGCAGTTTCGGACAGGGTAGGGATACGCAGTATTTT. Amino acids: CASSFGQGRDTQYF. The complete variable domain, with remaining parts taken from reference TRBV7-2 and TRBJ2-3, reads GAGVSQSPSNKVTEKGKDVELRCDPISGHTALYWYRQSLGQGLEFLIYFQGNSAPDKSGLPSDRFSAERTGGSVSTLTIQRTQQEDSAVYLCASSFGQGRDTQYFGPGTRLTVL.

The chain links TRBV5-1 to TRBJ1-2; no definite D call. The germline V gene encodes CDR1 SGHRS and CDR2 YFSETQ. V was shortened by 0 bases and J by 1 base, with 7 bases between the two germline ends. The CDR3 has 14 residues. The CDR3 here is CASSLAQLNYGYTF. The CDR3 DNA is TGCGCCAGCAGCTTGGCCCAACTTAACTATGGCTACACCTTC.

Of note for this clonotype: The junction differs from germline at one of its ends, possibly a read error. This chain connects TRBV5-1 to TRBJ1-2; a weak D match, TRBD1 (5 bases). Germline values: CDR1 SGHRS, CDR2 YFSETQ. This CDR3 is 14 amino acids long. The CDR3 spells CAGRWGASNYGYTF. The CDR3 DNA follows: TGCGCCGGCAGGTGGGGCGCTTCTAACTATGGCTACACCTTC.

The V and J genes are TRBV2 and TRBJ1-1; 8 nucleotides agree with TRBD1. Germline CDR1 SNHLY, CDR2 FYNNEI. V shed 4 bases, J shed 8 bases, and the junction held 6 bases outside the gene matches. CDR3 length: 13 amino acids. The CDR3 DNA is TGTGCCAGCAGTGTACAGGGGGGCACCGAAGCTTTCTTT. Translating it yields CASSVQGGTEAFF.

This clonotype has only a few counts. V usage is TRBV5-1 and J usage is TRBJ2-3, with TRBD2 identical over 8 bases. Germline V gene sequence: CDR1 SGHRS, CDR2 YFSETQ. V trimming: 1 base; J trimming: 2 bases; junction bases outside the gene matches: 3. The CDR3 has 15 amino acids. The CDR3: CASSLFGRATDTQYF. DNA of the CDR3: TGCGCCAGCAGCTTGTTCGGGAGGGCCACAGATACGCAGTATTTT. The entire variable domain, with the rest obtained from reference TRBV5-1 and TRBJ2-3, is as follows: KAGVTQTPRYLIKTRGQQVTLSCSPISGHRSVSWYQQTPGQGLQFLFEYFSETQRNKGNFPGRFSGRQFSNSRSEMNVSTLELGDSALYLCASSLFGRATDTQYFGPGTRLTVL.

The chain is built from TRBV20-1 and TRBJ2-3, with 7 bases identical to TRBD1. This CDR3 comprises 18 residues. The V gene's germline CDR1 is DFQATT and CDR2 SNEGSKA (reference sequence). The J segment lost 5 bases and the V segment lost 0 bases, leaving 17 bases of the junction unmatched. The CDR3 here is CSARDGPGGRGGVDTQYF. The CDR3 DNA reads as TGCAGTGCTAGAGATGGTCCTGGTGGGAGAGGGGGCGTAGATACGCAGTATTTT.

This chain links TRBV20-1 with TRBJ2-3; no reliable D call. Trimming removed 1 base from V and 0 bases from J, with 8 bases in between. The CDR3 runs 14 residues. Germline-derived CDR1 and CDR2 are DFQATT and SNEGSKA (reference sequence). CDR3 protein: CSARVGWSTDTQYF. For the CDR3, the DNA is TGCAGTGCTAGAGTGGGCTGGAGCACAGATACGCAGTATTTT.

In its sample, this clonotype was seen a few times. The rearrangement joins TRBV5-6 to TRBJ2-7; a weak D match, TRBD2 (5 bases). The V and J ends lost 1 base and 5 bases respectively, with 13 bases between them. The germline V gene encodes CDR1 SGHDT and CDR2 YYEEEE. The CDR3 runs 14 residues. The CDR3 DNA is TGTGCCAGCAGCTTGCGAGGGAGAATCAACGAGCAGTACTTC. Protein: CASSLRGRINEQYF.

Concerning this clonotype itself: One junction end does not reproduce the germline sequence, and a read error may be involved. This chain links TRBV9 with TRBJ1-1; 7 bases agree with TRBD1. The CDR3 has 16 amino acids. The V gene's germline CDR1 is SGDLS and CDR2 YYNGEE. CDR3 nucleotides: TGTGCCAGCAGCGTCAGGGGGGACATAATGAACACTGTAGCTTTCTTT. Protein product: CASSVRGDIMNTVAFF.

The CDR3: CASRQHTDTQYF. DNA of the CDR3: TGTGCCAGCAGACAGCACACAGATACGCAGTATTTT. The chain uses TRBV6-5 and TRBJ2-3; the D is unclear. Germline V gene sequence: CDR1 MNHEY, CDR2 SVGAGI. Deletions cut 6 bases from V and 2 bases from J, with 6 bases between. This CDR3 region has 12 residues.

On this clonotype itself: One end of the junction fails to match germline, which may point to a read error. The rearrangement uses TRBV7-2 and TRBJ2-2; TRBD2 matches at 10 bases. Germline V gene lookup returns CDR1 SGHTA and CDR2 FQGNSA. The CDR3 is 16 amino acids. The CDR3, as DNA: TGTGCCAGCAGCTCTCGACTAGCGGGTCTCACCGGGGAGCTGTTATTT. This encodes CASSSRLAGLTGELLF. Combining the CDR3 with reference TRBV7-2 and TRBJ2-2 gives the whole variable domain GAGVSQSPSNKVTEKGKDVELRCDPISGHTALYWYRQSLGQGLEFLIYFQGNSAPDKSGLPSDRFSAERTGGSVSTLTIQRTQQEDSAVYLCASSSRLAGLTGELLFGEGSRLTVL.

The rearrangement uses TRBV5-1 and TRBJ2-5, with 9 bases identical to TRBD1. The ends lost 2 bases at V and 1 base at J; junction bases unmatched: 6. The CDR3 is 16 residues long. Germline lookup yields CDR1 SGHRS and CDR2 YFSETQ. CDR3 amino acids: CASSLGTGSIQETQYF. For the CDR3, the DNA is TGCGCCAGCAGCTTAGGGACAGGGTCGATCCAAGAGACCCAGTACTTC.

This clonotype was detected a few times. The chain uses TRBV21-1 and TRBJ2-7; TRBD1, the table's D call, was not compared with the DNA. TRBV21-1 is flagged as a pseudogene. This CDR3 region has 13 residues. CDR3 amino acids: CASTRDRGNEQYF. CDR3 DNA: TGTGCCAGCACCCGGGACAGGGGGAACGAGCAGTACTTC.

The sample holds a few counts of this clonotype. V usage is TRBV28 and J usage is TRBJ2-3, with 8 bases identical to TRBD2. This CDR3 contains 17 residues. The trim removed 6 bases at V and 1 base at J, leaving 12 bases unmatched. Per germline, CDR1 MDHEN and CDR2 SYDVKM. CDR3 sequence reads: CASRLLGAGEGTDTQYF. CDR3 in DNA: TGTGCCAGCAGGCTATTGGGAGCGGGAGAGGGCACAGATACGCAGTATTTT.

The chain combines TRBV7-4 with TRBJ2-7; D is possibly TRBD1 or TRBD2 (5 bases each). The CDR3 has 20 residues. V shed 8 bases and J shed 3 bases, with 35 bases lying between them. The germline CDR1 and CDR2 sequences are SGHVT and SQSDAQ. The DNA of the CDR3 is TGTGCCAGCTCCCCCCCGATCTTTACCGGGACCGCTGCTCGACGCTACGAGCAGTACTTC. This encodes CASSPPIFTGTAARRYEQYF.

V and J are TRBV10-3 and TRBJ1-3; 9 nucleotides agree with TRBD1. CDR3 length: 14 amino acids. Unmatched junction bases numbered 4, after V lost 6 bases and J lost 4 bases. Germline CDR1 and CDR2: ENHRY and SYGVKD. The DNA of the CDR3 is TGTGCCATCAGGACGGACAGGGGCGGAAACACCATATATTTT. Translating gives CAIRTDRGGNTIYF.

This clonotype was observed at least ten times. V is TRBV5-1 and J is TRBJ2-7; 9 bases are a match to TRBD1. Germline V gives CDR1 SGHRS, CDR2 YFSETQ. The CDR3 has 15 residues. The trim removed 7 bases at V and 3 bases at J, leaving 11 bases unmatched. The CDR3 bases are TGCGCCAGCGGTTCCGGGACAGGGAGTTTCTACGAGCAGTACTTC. Its translation is CASGSGTGSFYEQYF.

As for this clonotype: A read error may explain this, as a much larger clone is one base away. Because it lacks the conserved phenylalanine or tryptophan at the end, this CDR3 is likely a read error. The chain carries TRBV5-1 and TRBJ1-2; D is uncertain. V dropped 3 bases and J dropped 4 bases, with 7 bases sitting between them. CDR1 and CDR2 from the germline V gene are SGHRS and YFSETQ. The CDR3 loop spans 12 amino acids. CDR3 bases: TGCGCCAGCAGCTCAGAGTTCTATGGCTACACCCTC. Encoded protein: CASSSEFYGYTL.

The chain couples TRBV5-1 to TRBJ2-3, with 11 bases matching TRBD2. The trim removed 8 bases at V and 11 bases at J, leaving 7 bases unmatched. Germline values: CDR1 SGHRS, CDR2 YFSETQ. This CDR3 has 12 residues. The CDR3 DNA reads TGCGCCAGTAGACTAGCGGGAAATCGGCAGTATTTT. Amino acids: CASRLAGNRQYF.

The gene calls are TRBV6-1 and TRBJ2-7, with D possibly matching TRBD1 (7 bases). Trimming left V 3 bases short and J 2 bases short, with 14 bases between. The CDR3 sequence is 15 residues long. Looked up from germline, CDR1 is MNHNS and CDR2 is SASEGT. Written as DNA, the CDR3 is TGTGCCAGCAGTGACCCAGGGGGGCCTACCTACGAGCAGTACTTC. Encoded protein: CASSDPGGPTYEQYF.

The V gene is TRBV3-1, the J gene TRBJ1-1, with no clear D. CDR3 length equals 15 residues. Germline values: CDR1 LGHDT, CDR2 YNNKEL (reference sequence). Trimming pared 0 bases from V and 0 bases from J, leaving 8 bases between. The CDR3 is CASSQDGWLNTEAFF. In DNA form, the CDR3 reads TGTGCCAGCAGCCAAGATGGGTGGTTGAACACTGAAGCTTTCTTT.

A remark on this clonotype: A read error may explain this, as a much larger clone is one base away. The chain links TRBV12-3 or TRBV12-4 to TRBJ2-1; D tentatively reads TRBD1 or TRBD2 (5 bases each). The length of the CDR3 is 14 residues. V dropped 8 bases and J dropped 0 bases, with 11 bases sitting between them. The CDR3 spells CASGSRVSYNEQFF. The CDR3 region has the DNA TGTGCCAGCGGGAGCAGGGTCTCCTACAATGAGCAGTTCTTC.

As for this clonotype: Given a much more abundant clone one base away, this may be a read error. The chain is built from TRBV7-2 and TRBJ2-1; D may correspond to TRBD1 or TRBD2 (5 bases each). Looked up from germline, CDR1 is SGHTA and CDR2 is FQGNSA. Trimming removed 1 base from V and 5 bases from J, with 15 bases in between. The CDR3 has 16 amino acids. CDR3 protein: CASSLDGASLNNEQFF. CDR3 nucleotide sequence: TGTGCCAGCAGCTTAGACGGGGCTTCCCTAAACAATGAGCAGTTCTTC.

This clonotype has a handful of counts. CDR3 residues: CATMDGNQPQHF. CDR3 bases: TGTGCCACTATGGACGGGAATCAGCCCCAGCATTTT. The V gene is TRBV19, the J gene TRBJ1-5; D call uncertain. This CDR3 region has 12 residues. With 10 bases removed from V and 4 bases from J, the gap between germline ends came to 11 bases. Germline V gene sequence: CDR1 LNHDA, CDR2 SQIVND (reference sequence).

This clonotype occurred a few times. The chain links TRBV18 to TRBJ2-7; D gene unclear. Germline-derived CDR1 and CDR2 are KGHSH and LQKENI. The V gene lost 2 bases and the J gene lost 4 bases, with 15 bases spanning the gap. This CDR3 region has 15 residues. CDR3 in amino acids: CASSPNEKHRYEQYF. CDR3 coding DNA: TGTGCCAGCTCACCAAATGAAAAACACCGGTACGAGCAGTACTTC.

This clonotype was counted only a few times. The chain is built from TRBV12-3 or TRBV12-4 and TRBJ1-4, with 12 bases aligning to TRBD1. The CDR3 extends over 16 amino acids. Trimming removed 6 bases from V and 8 bases from J; junction bases left unmatched: 10. CDR3 nucleotide sequence: TGTGCCAGCAGCTCCGGGACAGGGGGCTTTTGGGAAAAACTGTTTTTT. It is translated as CASSSGTGGFWEKLFF.

This clonotype appeared many times. The chain carries TRBV6-5 and TRBJ2-7; the D is unclear. The ends were cut back, 7 bases at V and 4 bases at J, with 14 bases in the middle. CDR1 MNHEY and CDR2 SVGAGI come from the germline V gene. The CDR3 length is 13 residues. CDR3 residues: CASKSDGLYEQYF. The CDR3 DNA is TGTGCCAGCAAATCAGACGGATTATACGAGCAGTACTTC.

The sample holds many counts of this clonotype. The rearrangement joins TRBV7-2 to TRBJ1-2, with D hard to call. This CDR3 spans 13 amino acids. Per the germline V gene, CDR1 is SGHTA and CDR2 is FQGNSA. V was cut by 1 base and J by 6 bases, with 9 bases left in between. DNA for the CDR3: TGTGCCAGCAGCTTAGGGCAGGAAGATGGCTACACCTTC. It codes for CASSLGQEDGYTF. Variable domain in full (rest from reference TRBV7-2 and TRBJ1-2): GAGVSQSPSNKVTEKGKDVELRCDPISGHTALYWYRQSLGQGLEFLIYFQGNSAPDKSGLPSDRFSAERTGGSVSTLTIQRTQQEDSAVYLCASSLGQEDGYTFGSGTRLTVV.

This clonotype was seen repeatedly, ten times or more. This chain links TRBV5-1 with TRBJ2-7; TRBD1 matches at 7 bases. The junction had 13 bases not matched to a gene; V was cut back by 5 bases and J by 5 bases. The length of the CDR3 is 15 residues. Germline V gene data show CDR1 as SGHRS and CDR2 as YFSETQ. The CDR3 protein is CASRTGTAFGNEQYF. In DNA, the CDR3 is TGCGCCAGCAGGACAGGGACCGCCTTTGGGAACGAGCAGTACTTC.

The chain combines TRBV5-1 with TRBJ2-5, with D hard to call. Trimming removed 3 bases at V and 0 bases at J, with 6 bases between. The CDR3 contains 13 residues. Germline-derived CDR1 and CDR2 are SGHRS and YFSETQ. In DNA, the CDR3 is TGCGCCAGCAGCTCAGCGTACCAAGAGACCCAGTACTTC. Protein product: CASSSAYQETQYF.

This clonotype has a count of ten or more. The CDR3: CSAEGETNTEAFF. CDR3 in DNA: TGCAGTGCTGAGGGTGAAACGAACACTGAAGCTTTCTTT. The V call is TRBV20-1, the J call TRBJ1-1; no reliable D call. V was shortened by 5 bases and J by 1 base, with 11 bases between the two germline ends. CDR3 size: 13 residues. Germline CDR1 and CDR2: DFQATT and SNEGSKA (reference sequence).